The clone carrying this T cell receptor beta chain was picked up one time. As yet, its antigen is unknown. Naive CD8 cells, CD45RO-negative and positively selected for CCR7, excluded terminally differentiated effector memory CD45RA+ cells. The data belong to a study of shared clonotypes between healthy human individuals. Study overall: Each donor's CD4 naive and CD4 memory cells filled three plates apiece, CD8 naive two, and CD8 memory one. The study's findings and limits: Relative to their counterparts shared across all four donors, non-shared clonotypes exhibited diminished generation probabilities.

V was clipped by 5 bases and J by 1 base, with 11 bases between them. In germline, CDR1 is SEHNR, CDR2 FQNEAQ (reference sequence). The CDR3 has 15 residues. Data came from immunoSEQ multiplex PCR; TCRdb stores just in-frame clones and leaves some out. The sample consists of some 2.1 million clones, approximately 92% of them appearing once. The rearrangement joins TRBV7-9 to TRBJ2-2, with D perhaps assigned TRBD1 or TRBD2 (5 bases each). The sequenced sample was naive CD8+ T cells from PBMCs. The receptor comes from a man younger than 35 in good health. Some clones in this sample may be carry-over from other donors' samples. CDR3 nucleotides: TGTGCCAGCAGCCCCGGGACGGTGAACACCGGGGAGCTGTTTTTT. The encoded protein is CASSPGTVNTGELFF.